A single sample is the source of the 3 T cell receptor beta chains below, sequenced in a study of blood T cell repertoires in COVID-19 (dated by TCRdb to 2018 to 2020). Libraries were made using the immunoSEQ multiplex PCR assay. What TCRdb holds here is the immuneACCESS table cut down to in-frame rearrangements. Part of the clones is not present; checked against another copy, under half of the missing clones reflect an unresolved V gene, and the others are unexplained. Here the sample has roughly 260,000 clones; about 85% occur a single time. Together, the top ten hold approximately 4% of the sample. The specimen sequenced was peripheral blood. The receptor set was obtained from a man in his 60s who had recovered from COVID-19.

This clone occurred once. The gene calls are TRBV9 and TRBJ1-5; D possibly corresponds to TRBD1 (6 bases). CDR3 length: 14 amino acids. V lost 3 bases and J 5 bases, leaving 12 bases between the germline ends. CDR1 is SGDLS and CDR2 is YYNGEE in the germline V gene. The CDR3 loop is CASSAGGPDQPQHF. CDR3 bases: TGTGCCAGCAGCGCCGGGGGGCCCGATCAGCCCCAGCATTTT.

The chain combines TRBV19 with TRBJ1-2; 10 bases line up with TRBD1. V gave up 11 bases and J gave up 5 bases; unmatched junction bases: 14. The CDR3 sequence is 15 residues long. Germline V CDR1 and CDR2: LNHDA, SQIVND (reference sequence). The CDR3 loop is CASYRGGQGRYGYTF. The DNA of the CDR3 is TGTGCCTCCTACCGTGGGGGACAGGGGCGTTATGGCTACACCTTC.

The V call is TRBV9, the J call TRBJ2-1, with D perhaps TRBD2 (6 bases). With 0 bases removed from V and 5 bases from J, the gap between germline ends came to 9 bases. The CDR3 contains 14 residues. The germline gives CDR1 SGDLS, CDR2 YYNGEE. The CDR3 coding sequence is TGTGCCAGCAGCGTAGTTGGAGGGGACAATGAGCAGTTCTTC. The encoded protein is CASSVVGGDNEQFF.